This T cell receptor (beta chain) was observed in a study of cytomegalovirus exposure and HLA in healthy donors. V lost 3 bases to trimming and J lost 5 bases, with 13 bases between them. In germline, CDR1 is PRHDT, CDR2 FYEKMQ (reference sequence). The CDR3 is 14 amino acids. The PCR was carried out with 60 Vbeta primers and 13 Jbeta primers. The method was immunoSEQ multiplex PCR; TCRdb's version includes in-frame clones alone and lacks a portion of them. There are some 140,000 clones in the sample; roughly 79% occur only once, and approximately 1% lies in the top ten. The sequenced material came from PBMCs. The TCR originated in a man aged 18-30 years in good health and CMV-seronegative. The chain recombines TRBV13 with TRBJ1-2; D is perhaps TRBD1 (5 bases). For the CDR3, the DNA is TGTGCCAGCAGCTTTTCGACAGTAAATTATGGCTACACCTTC. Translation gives CASSFSTVNYGYTF.